This T cell receptor (beta chain) is from a study of control samples from healthy donors and cancer patients. The table came from immunoSEQ multiplex PCR; TCRdb's copy has only in-frame clones and leaves some out. This repertoire shows around 230,000 clones, roughly 94% found once; its top ten account for about 1.6%. The sequence derives from a middle-aged man in good health. The material sequenced was blood.

CDR3 DNA: TGCGCCAGCAGCCAGACTAGCGGGAGCACAGATACGCAGTATTTT. It translates to CASSQTSGSTDTQYF. The chain combines TRBV4-3 with TRBJ2-3; the match to TRBD2 covers 10 bases. Germline lookup yields CDR1 LGHNA and CDR2 YSLEER. J was trimmed by 0 bases and V by 3 bases; bases with no gene match: 0. CDR3 length: 15 residues.